These T cell receptor beta chains were read from a single sample in a study of Graves' ophthalmopathy and Graves' hyperthyroidism. One entry per CDR3 protein, called by TCRdb with MiXCR from the multiplex PCR reads. The sample has over a million distinct CDR3 sequences; about two fifths are singletons. Sequenced material: peripheral blood or thyroid tissue (not recorded which). The receptors here all came from an adult man with Graves' hyperthyroidism. CDR3s leave out the opening cysteine and the closing phenylalanine or tryptophan. The size field is filled for only some rows; it gives once, few, many or a size class.

TRBJ2-5 - TRBV15 ATSRDGGQGAFQETQY
TRBJ2-7 - TRBV10-2 ASSAGPSGGRTYEQY
TRBJ2-2 few TRBV5-1 ASSLGLAGVGTGELF
TRBJ2-7 few TRBV4-1 ASSHDRDRYYEQY
TRBJ2-3 - TRBV10-3 AISELGLSTDTQY
TRBJ2-3 - TRBV10-3 AISQLFTDTQY
TRBJ1-1 - TRBV28 ASSPATEMNTEAF
TRBJ2-7 many TRBV7-8 ASSSQGRDSYEQY
TRBJ2-7 few TRBV2 ASSPGTGDFEQY
TRBJ1-1 many TRBV14 ASSQDRGSNTEAF
TRBJ2-7 few TRBV5-6 ASSLWQTVSYEQY
TRBJ2-5 many TRBV3-1 ASSHVGRAQY
TRBJ2-7 many TRBV10-1 ASSEPDIYEQY
TRBJ2-7 - TRBV24-1 ATSAPWTGLREQY
TRBJ1-6 - TRBV5-1 ASSLVSQGADSPLH
- - TRBV20-1 SAEGGGTDTQY
TRBJ2-6 - TRBV7-2 ASIDTGSSGANVLT
TRBJ2-7 many TRBV7-8 ASSLSSPRERSSYEQY
TRBJ2-7 many TRBV9 ASSVDGTYEQY
TRBJ2-7 many TRBV5-1 ASSWRGGTYEQY
TRBJ1-1 - TRBV25-1 ASSWGGRTEAL
TRBJ1-5 - TRBV6-4 AISDLAGPEQPQH
TRBJ1-1 - TRBV4-3 ASSQHGGGGMNTEAF
TRBJ1-5 - TRBV7-3 ASSLGDSSGQPQH
TRBJ2-5 many TRBV7-6 ASSLVNTPQETQY
TRBJ1-1 - TRBV19 ASSDRVLGKRTEAF
TRBJ2-7 - TRBV11-2 ASSSPRTSGSNEQY
TRBJ2-7 many TRBV10-3 AISYTGLEGEQY
TRBJ2-7 many TRBV7-6 ASSKRDRAEQY
TRBJ2-7 few TRBV20-1 SAARPGHSSSYEQY
TRBJ2-5 few TRBV11-2 ASSLGRQDQETQY
TRBJ1-1 few TRBV19 ASSIDQPGRITMNTEAF
TRBJ2-7 many TRBV5-1 ASSDAGRSYEQY
TRBJ2-3 - TRBV7-9 ASSLAKTDTRY
TRBJ1-6 many TRBV5-8 ASSLAAGVREPLH
TRBJ1-6 few TRBV5-4 ASSLDGGNYNSPLH
TRBJ2-2 - TRBV7-8 ASSPRTVQGTGELF
TRBJ1-2 many TRBV5-8 ASSSGTGGAYGYT
TRBJ2-7 - TRBV7-9 ASSQVAASNGSREQY
TRBJ2-5 - TRBV30 AWSPSWQTQY
TRBJ1-1 many TRBV4-2 ASSQDWGAEAF
TRBJ2-6 - TRBV9 ASSGGGQGLSGANVLT
TRBJ1-2 few TRBV5-1 ASSPRQGLGGYT
TRBJ2-7 many TRBV7-9 ASSLTGTLAYEQY
TRBJ1-1 many TRBV11-2 ASSLVIQRRTSEAF
TRBJ1-1 - TRBV9 ASSVGGTENTEAF
TRBJ1-4 many TRBV25-1 ASSWGGGGEKLF
TRBJ1-5 - TRBV7-9 ASSSSQGENQPQH
TRBJ2-5 many TRBV2 ASYGTSGY
TRBJ1-1 - TRBV4-1 ASSPQGTNMNTEAF
TRBJ1-2 many TRBV2 ASEQGSLYT
TRBJ1-1 many TRBV4-3 ASSQDPTGNTEAF
TRBJ1-2 many TRBV11-2 ASSGEPNYGYT